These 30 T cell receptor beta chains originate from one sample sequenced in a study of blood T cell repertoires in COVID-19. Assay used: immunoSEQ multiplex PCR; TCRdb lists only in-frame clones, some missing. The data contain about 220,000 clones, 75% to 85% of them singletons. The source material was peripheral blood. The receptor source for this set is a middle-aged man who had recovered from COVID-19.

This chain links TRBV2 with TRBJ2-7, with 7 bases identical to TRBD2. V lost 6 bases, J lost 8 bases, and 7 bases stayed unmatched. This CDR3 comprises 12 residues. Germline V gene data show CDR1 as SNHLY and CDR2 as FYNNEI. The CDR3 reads CASRPGGMKQYF. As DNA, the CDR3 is TGTGCCAGCAGACCGGGGGGTATGAAGCAGTACTTC.

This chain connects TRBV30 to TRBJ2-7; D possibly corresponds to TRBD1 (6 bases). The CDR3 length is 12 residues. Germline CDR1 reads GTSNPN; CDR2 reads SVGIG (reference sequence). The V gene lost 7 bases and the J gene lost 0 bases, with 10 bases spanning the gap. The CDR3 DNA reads TGTGCCTTACAGGGAAGCTCCTACGAGCAGTACTTC. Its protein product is CALQGSSYEQYF.

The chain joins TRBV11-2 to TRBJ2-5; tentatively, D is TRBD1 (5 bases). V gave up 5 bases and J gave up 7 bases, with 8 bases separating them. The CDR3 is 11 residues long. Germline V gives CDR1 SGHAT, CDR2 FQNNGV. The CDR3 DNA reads TGTGCCAGCAGCGAAGGGGTGACCCAGTACTTC. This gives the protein CASSEGVTQYF.

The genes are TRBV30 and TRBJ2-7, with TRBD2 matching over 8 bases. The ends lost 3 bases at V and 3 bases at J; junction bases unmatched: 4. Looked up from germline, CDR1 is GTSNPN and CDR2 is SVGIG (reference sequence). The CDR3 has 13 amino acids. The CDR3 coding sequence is TGTGCCTGGAGGGCCGGGAGGGACTACGAGCAGTACTTC. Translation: CAWRAGRDYEQYF.

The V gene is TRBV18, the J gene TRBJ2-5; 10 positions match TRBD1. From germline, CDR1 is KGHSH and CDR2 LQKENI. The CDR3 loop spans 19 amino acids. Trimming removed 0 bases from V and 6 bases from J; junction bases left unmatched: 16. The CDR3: CASSPPHTGQGPSGKTQYF. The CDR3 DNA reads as TGTGCCAGCTCACCACCACATACGGGACAGGGGCCGAGTGGGAAGACCCAGTACTTC.

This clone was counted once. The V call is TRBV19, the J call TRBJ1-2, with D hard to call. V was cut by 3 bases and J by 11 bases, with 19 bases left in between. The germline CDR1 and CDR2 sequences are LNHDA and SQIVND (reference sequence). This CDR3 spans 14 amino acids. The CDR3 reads CASSIMARRAGYTF. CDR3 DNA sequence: TGTGCCAGTAGTATTATGGCCCGGCGGGCGGGTTACACCTTC.

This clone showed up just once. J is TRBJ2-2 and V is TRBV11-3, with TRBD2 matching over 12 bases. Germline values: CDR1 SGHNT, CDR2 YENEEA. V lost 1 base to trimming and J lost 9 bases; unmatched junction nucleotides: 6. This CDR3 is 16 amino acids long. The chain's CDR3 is CASSLGTSGASRELFF. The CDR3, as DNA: TGTGCCAGCAGCTTAGGGACTAGCGGGGCCTCCCGGGAGCTGTTTTTT. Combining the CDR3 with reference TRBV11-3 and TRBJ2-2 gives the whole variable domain EAGVVQSPRYKIIEKKQPVAFWCNPISGHNTLYWYLQNLGQGPELLIRYENEEAVDDSQLPKDRFSAERLKGVDSTLKIQPAELGDSAVYLCASSLGTSGASRELFFGEGSRLTVL.

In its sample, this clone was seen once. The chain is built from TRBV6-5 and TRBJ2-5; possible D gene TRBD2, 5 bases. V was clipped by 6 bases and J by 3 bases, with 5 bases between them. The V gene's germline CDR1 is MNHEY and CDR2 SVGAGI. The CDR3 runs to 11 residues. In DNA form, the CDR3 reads TGTGCCAGCAGCGGGGAAGAGACCCAGTACTTC. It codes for CASSGEETQYF.

CDR3 amino acids: CASSRGGLETQYF. CDR3 bases: TGTGCCAGCAGCCGGGGGGGCCTGGAGACCCAGTACTTC. The J gene is TRBJ2-5, the V gene TRBV11-2; 8 positions agree with TRBD2. CDR3 length: 13 amino acids. CDR1 is SGHAT, CDR2 FQNNGV, per germline. V dropped 5 bases and J dropped 5; count of bases not matched to a gene: 4.

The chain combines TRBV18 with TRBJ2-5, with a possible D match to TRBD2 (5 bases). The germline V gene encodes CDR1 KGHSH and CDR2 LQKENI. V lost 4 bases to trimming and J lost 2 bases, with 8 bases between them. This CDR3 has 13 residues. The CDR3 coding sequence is TGTGCCAGCTCACGGACGGGGCAAGAGACCCAGTACTTC. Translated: CASSRTGQETQYF. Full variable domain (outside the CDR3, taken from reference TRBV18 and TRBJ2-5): NAGVMQNPRHLVRRRGQEARLRCSPMKGHSHVYWYRQLPEEGLKFMVYLQKENIIDESGMPKERFSAEFPKEGPSILRIQQVVRGDSAAYFCASSRTGQETQYFGPGTRLLVL.

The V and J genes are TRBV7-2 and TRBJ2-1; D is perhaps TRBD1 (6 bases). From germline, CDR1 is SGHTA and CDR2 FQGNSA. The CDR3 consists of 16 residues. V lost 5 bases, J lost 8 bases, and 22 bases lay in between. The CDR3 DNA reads TGTGCCAGCAGCAGGGGGACCGGGTCCATCATCGATGAGCAGTTCTTC. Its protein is CASSRGTGSIIDEQFF.

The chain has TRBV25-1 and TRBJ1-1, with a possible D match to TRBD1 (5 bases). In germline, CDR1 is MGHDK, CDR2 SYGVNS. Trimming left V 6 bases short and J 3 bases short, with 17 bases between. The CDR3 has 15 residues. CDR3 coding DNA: TGTGCCAGCAGCGAGGCGAGAGCGGGGGACACTGAAGCTTTCTTT. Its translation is CASSEARAGDTEAFF.

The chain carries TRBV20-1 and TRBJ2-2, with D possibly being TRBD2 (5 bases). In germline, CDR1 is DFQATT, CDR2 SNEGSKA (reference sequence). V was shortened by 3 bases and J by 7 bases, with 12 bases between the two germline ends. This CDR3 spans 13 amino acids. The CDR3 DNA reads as TGCAGTGCTAGTAGGCGGGCTGTCGGGGAGCTGTTTTTT. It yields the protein CSASRRAVGELFF.

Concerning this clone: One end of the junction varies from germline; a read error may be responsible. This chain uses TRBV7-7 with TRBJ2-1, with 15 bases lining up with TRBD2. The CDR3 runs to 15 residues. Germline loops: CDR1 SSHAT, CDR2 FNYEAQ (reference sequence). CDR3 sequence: CASSPGLAGGDEQFF. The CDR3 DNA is TGTGCTAGCAGCCCGGGACTAGCGGGGGGCGATGAGCAGTTCTTC.

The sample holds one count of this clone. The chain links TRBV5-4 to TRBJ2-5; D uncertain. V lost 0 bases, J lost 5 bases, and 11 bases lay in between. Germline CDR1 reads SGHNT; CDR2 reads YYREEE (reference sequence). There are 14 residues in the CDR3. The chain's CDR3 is CASSLVASRETQYF. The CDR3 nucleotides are TGTGCCAGCAGCTTGGTGGCTAGTAGGGAGACCCAGTACTTC.

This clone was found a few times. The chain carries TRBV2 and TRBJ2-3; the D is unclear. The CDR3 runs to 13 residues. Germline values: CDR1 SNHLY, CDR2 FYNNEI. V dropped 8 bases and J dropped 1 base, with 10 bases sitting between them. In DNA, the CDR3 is TGTGCCAGCGGCCCTGCCCGCACAGATACGCAGTATTTT. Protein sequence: CASGPARTDTQYF.

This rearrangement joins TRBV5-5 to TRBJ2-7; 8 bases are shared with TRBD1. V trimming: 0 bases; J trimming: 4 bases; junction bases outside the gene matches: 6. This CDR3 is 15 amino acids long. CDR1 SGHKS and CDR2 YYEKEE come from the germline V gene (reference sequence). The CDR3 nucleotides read TGTGCCAGCAGCTTGGGTCCAGGGGGCGCGTACGAGCAGTACTTC. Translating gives CASSLGPGGAYEQYF.

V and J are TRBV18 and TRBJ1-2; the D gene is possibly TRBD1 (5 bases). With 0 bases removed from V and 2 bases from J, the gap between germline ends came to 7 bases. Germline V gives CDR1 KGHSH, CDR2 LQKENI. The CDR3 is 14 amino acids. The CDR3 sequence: CASSPPGGNYGYTF. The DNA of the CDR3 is TGTGCCAGCTCACCACCCGGGGGAAACTATGGCTACACCTTC.

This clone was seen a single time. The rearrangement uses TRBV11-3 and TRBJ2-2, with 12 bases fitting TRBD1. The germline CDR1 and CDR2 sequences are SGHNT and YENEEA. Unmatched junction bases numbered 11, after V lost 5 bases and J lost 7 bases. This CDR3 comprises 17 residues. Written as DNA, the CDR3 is TGTGCCAGCAGCGATCACCGGGACAGGGGGCTCGGCGGGGAGCTGTTTTTT. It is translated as CASSDHRDRGLGGELFF.

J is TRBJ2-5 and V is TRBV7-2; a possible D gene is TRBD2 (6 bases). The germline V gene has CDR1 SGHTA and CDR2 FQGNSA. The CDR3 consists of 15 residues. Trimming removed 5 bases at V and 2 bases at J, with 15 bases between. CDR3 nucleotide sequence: TGTGCCAGCAGCCCTGGGGGGAGCGGACAAGAGACCCAGTACTTC. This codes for CASSPGGSGQETQYF.

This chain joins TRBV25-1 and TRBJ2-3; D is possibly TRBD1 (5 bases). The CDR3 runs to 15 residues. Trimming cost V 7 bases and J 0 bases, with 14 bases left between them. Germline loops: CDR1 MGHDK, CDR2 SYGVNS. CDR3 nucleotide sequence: TGTGCCAGCACCGACGGCACAGGCAGCACAGATACGCAGTATTTT. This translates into CASTDGTGSTDTQYF.

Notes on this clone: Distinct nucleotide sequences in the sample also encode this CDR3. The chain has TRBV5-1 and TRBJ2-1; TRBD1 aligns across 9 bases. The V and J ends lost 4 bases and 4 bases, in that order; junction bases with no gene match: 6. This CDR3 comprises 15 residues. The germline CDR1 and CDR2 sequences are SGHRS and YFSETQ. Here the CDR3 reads CASSPGQGTYNEQFF. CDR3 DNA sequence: TGCGCCAGCAGCCCAGGACAGGGGACTTACAATGAGCAGTTCTTC.

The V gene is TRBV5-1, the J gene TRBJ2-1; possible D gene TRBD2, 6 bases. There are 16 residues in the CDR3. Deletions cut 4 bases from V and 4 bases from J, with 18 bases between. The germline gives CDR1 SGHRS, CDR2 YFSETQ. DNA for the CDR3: TGCGCCAGCAGCCTGGTTGCGGGCGGGATTTACAATGAGCAGTTCTTC. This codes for CASSLVAGGIYNEQFF. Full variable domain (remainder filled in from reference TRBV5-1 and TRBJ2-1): KAGVTQTPRYLIKTRGQQVTLSCSPISGHRSVSWYQQTPGQGLQFLFEYFSETQRNKGNFPGRFSGRQFSNSRSEMNVSTLELGDSALYLCASSLVAGGIYNEQFFGPGTRLTVL.

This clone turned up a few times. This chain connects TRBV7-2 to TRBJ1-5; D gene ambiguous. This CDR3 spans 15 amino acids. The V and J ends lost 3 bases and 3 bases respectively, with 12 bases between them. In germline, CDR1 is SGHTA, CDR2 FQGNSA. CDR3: CASSFVDNNNQPQHF. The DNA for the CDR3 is TGTGCCAGCAGCTTTGTCGACAACAACAATCAGCCCCAGCATTTT.

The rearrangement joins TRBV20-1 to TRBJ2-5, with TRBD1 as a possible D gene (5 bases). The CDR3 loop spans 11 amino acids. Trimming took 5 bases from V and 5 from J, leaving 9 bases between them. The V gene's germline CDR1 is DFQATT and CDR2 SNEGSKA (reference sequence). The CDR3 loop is CSARTMETQYF. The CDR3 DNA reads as TGCAGTGCTCGGACAATGGAGACCCAGTACTTC.

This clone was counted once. DNA for the CDR3: TGTGCCAGCAGCGTAGACCGGAATGAGCAGTTCTTC. Protein product: CASSVDRNEQFF. The J gene is TRBJ2-1, the V gene TRBV9; D is undetermined. The CDR3 covers 12 residues. Trimming stripped 0 bases from V and 7 bases from J, with 5 bases between. Per the germline V gene, CDR1 is SGDLS and CDR2 is YYNGEE.

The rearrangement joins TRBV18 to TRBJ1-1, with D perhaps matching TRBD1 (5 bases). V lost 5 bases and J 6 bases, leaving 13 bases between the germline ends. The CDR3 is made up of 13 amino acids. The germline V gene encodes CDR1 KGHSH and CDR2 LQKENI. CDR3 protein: CASSFGQSAEAFF. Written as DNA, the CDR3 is TGTGCCAGCTCATTTGGACAATCCGCTGAAGCTTTCTTT.

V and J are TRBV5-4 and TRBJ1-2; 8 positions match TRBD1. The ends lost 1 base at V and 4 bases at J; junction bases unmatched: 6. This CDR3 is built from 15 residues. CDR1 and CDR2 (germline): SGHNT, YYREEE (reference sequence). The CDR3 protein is CASSLRTGPFYGYTF. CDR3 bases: TGTGCCAGCAGCTTGCGGACAGGGCCCTTCTATGGCTACACCTTC. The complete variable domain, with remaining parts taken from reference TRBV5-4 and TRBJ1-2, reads ETGVTQSPTHLIKTRGQQVTLRCSSQSGHNTVSWYQQALGQGPQFIFQYYREEENGRGNFPPRFSGLQFPNYSSELNVNALELDDSALYLCASSLRTGPFYGYTFGSGTRLTVV.

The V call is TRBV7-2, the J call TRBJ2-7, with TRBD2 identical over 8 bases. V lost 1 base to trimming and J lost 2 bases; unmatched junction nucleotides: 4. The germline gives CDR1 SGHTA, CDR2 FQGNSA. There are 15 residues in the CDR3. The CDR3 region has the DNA TGTGCCAGCAGCTTAGTAGCGGGGCAAGCCTACGAGCAGTACTTC. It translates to CASSLVAGQAYEQYF.

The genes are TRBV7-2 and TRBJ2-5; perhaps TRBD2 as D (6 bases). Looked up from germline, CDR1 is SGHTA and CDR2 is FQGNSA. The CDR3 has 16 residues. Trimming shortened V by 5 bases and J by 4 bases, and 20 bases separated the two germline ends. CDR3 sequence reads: CASSLLLRGGGETQYF. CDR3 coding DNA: TGTGCCAGCAGCCTCTTGTTGCGGGGAGGCGGAGAGACCCAGTACTTC.